The 27 T cell receptor beta chains given below trace back to one sample, sequenced in a study of STAT3 mutations in large granular lymphocyte leukemia. Study observations and caveats: In T-cell large granular lymphocyte leukemia, about half of patients showed multiple immunodominant subclonotypes.

Using immunoSEQ multiplex PCR, the repertoire was profiled, and TCRdb retains in-frame clones only, with some absent. The table includes around 29,000 clones, around 85% detected once. No antigen has been identified for these receptors. Sequenced input: peripheral blood mononuclear cells. These TCRs come from a man aged 60-69 years with T-cell large granular lymphocyte leukemia. Some clones in this sample may be carry-over from other donors' samples.

A few counts support this clone. The chain links TRBV2 to TRBJ2-7; D possibly corresponds to TRBD1 (5 bases). Germline lookup yields CDR1 SNHLY and CDR2 FYNNEI. Trimming shortened V by 1 base and J by 0 bases, and 10 bases separated the two germline ends. The CDR3 is 15 residues long. Here the CDR3 reads CASSEGTQPSYEQYF. The CDR3 DNA is TGTGCCAGCAGTGAAGGGACACAACCCTCCTACGAGCAGTACTTC.

This clone was counted once. This chain links TRBV27 with TRBJ2-7, with D possibly being TRBD1 or TRBD2 (5 bases each). This CDR3 has 14 residues. Germline V lookup: CDR1 MNHEY, CDR2 SMNVEV (reference sequence). V shed 7 bases and J shed 7 bases, with 20 bases lying between them. For the CDR3, the DNA is TGTGCCAGCACCCCGGGACCAACAAGGGGAGAGCAGTACTTC. Translated: CASTPGPTRGEQYF.

J is TRBJ1-2 and V is TRBV28; tentative D call: TRBD1 (5 bases). The CDR3 runs 12 residues. V gave up 6 bases and J gave up 6 bases, with 11 bases separating them. Germline lookup yields CDR1 MDHEN and CDR2 SYDVKM. Here the CDR3 DNA reads TGTGCCAGCAGAGACAGTCTTGATGGCTACACCTTC. Its protein is CASRDSLDGYTF.

The chain joins TRBV28 to TRBJ1-5; 8 bases fit TRBD1. The CDR3 is made up of 15 amino acids. From germline, CDR1 is MDHEN and CDR2 SYDVKM. Trimming at V came to 3 bases and at J to 9 bases, leaving 10 bases not matched to a gene. DNA of the CDR3: TGTGCCAGCAGTTTCCCGGGACAGGTGGTTCGGCCCCAGCATTTT. Its translation is CASSFPGQVVRPQHF.

CDR3 sequence: CASSAGGQGMLEQYF. The CDR3 DNA is TGCGCCAGCAGCGCCGGAGGGCAGGGGATGCTCGAGCAGTACTTC. The V and J genes are TRBV5-1 and TRBJ2-7; D may match TRBD1 or TRBD2 (6 bases each). Germline CDR1 SGHRS, CDR2 YFSETQ. V was trimmed by 4 bases and J by 6 bases, leaving 20 bases between them. CDR3 length: 15 residues.

The J gene is TRBJ2-5, the V gene TRBV25-1, with D maybe TRBD2 (5 bases). Germline lookup yields CDR1 MGHDK and CDR2 SYGVNS. The ends were cut back, 5 bases at V and 4 bases at J, with 17 bases in the middle. The CDR3 extends over 15 amino acids. Here the CDR3 DNA reads TGTGCCAGCAGTAGAGGACTTCTCCCAGTAGAGACCCAGTACTTC. This codes for CASSRGLLPVETQYF.

V usage is TRBV4-2 and J usage is TRBJ2-3; tentative D call: TRBD1 (6 bases). Germline loops: CDR1 LGHNA, CDR2 YNFKEQ. The germline V and J ends were trimmed by 0 bases and 9 bases, with 16 bases remaining between them. This CDR3 is built from 15 residues. CDR3 region: CASSQETRDISTQYF. CDR3 DNA sequence: TGTGCCAGCAGCCAAGAGACTCGGGACATTAGCACGCAGTATTTT.

This rearrangement joins TRBV11-3 to TRBJ2-1; D is ambiguous. V lost 5 bases, J lost 9 bases, and 8 bases lay in between. The germline V gene has CDR1 SGHNT and CDR2 YENEEA. The length of the CDR3 is 11 residues. In nucleotides, the CDR3 is TGTGCCAGCAGCAAGTCTGGTGAGCAGTTCTTC. Translated, it gives CASSKSGEQFF.

As concerns this clone: The junction and the germline gene differ at one end; a read error may be behind it. J is TRBJ2-2 and V is TRBV6-1; 12 nucleotides match TRBD2. Germline CDR1 is MNHNS and CDR2 is SASEGT. This CDR3 comprises 17 residues. For the CDR3, the DNA is TGTGCCAGCAGTGAAGGGCTAGCGGGAGGGAACGCCGGGGAGCTGTTTTTT. This translates into CASSEGLAGGNAGELFF.

This clone turned up a few times. The chain carries TRBV14 and TRBJ2-7, with TRBD1 as a possible D gene (6 bases). CDR3 size: 13 residues. Trimming cost V 0 bases and J 6 bases, with 9 bases left between them. Germline V CDR1 and CDR2: SGHDN, FVKESK. DNA of the CDR3: TGTGCCAGCAGCCAAGATGTAGGGGGCGAGCAGTACTTC. It codes for CASSQDVGGEQYF.

This clone was seen more than once but under ten times. The chain carries TRBV2 and TRBJ2-1; 12 positions match TRBD2. The CDR3 is 14 residues long. Trimming at V came to 6 bases and at J to 6 bases, leaving 3 bases not matched to a gene. Germline CDR1 SNHLY, CDR2 FYNNEI. CDR3 coding DNA: TGTGCCAGCAGGCTAGCGGGAGGGAGCAATGAGCAGTTCTTC. This encodes CASRLAGGSNEQFF.

The V call is TRBV6-1, the J call TRBJ1-1, with TRBD1 identical over 10 bases. There are 16 residues in the CDR3. Germline V gives CDR1 MNHNS, CDR2 SASEGT. The ends lost 2 bases at V and 3 bases at J; junction bases unmatched: 6. The CDR3 DNA is TGTGCCAGCAGTGAAAGGGACAGGGGAGGGTACACTGAAGCTTTCTTT. It codes for CASSERDRGGYTEAFF.

V and J are TRBV4-1 and TRBJ2-2, with D perhaps assigned TRBD1 or TRBD2 (5 bases each). V was clipped by 3 bases and J by 2 bases, with 10 bases between them. This CDR3 is 15 amino acids long. The germline gives CDR1 MGHRA, CDR2 YSYEKL. The CDR3 region is CASSHHGTNTGELFF. In DNA, the CDR3 is TGCGCCAGCAGCCACCACGGGACCAACACCGGGGAGCTGTTTTTT.

This chain links TRBV6-5 with TRBJ2-1; 7 nucleotides agree with TRBD1. The V gene's germline CDR1 is MNHEY and CDR2 SVGAGI. Trimming cost V 2 bases and J 12 bases; bases outside gene matches: 7. CDR3 length equals 13 residues. The DNA of the CDR3 is TGTGCCAGCAGTTACAACAGGGGAAGTGGGCAGTTCTTC. This sequence encodes CASSYNRGSGQFF.

The rearrangement joins TRBV7-2 to TRBJ2-3, with D possibly matching TRBD2 (6 bases). The CDR3 sequence is 15 residues long. CDR1 SGHTA and CDR2 FQGNSA come from the germline V gene. Trimming pared 5 bases from V and 3 bases from J, leaving 15 bases between. Here the CDR3 reads CASSPPRGMTDTQYF. CDR3 in DNA: TGTGCCAGCAGCCCACCGCGGGGCATGACAGATACGCAGTATTTT.

This chain connects TRBV7-9 to TRBJ2-7; the match to TRBD2 covers 7 bases. Germline-derived CDR1 and CDR2 are SEHNR and FQNEAQ (reference sequence). J was trimmed by 0 bases and V by 2 bases; bases with no gene match: 4. CDR3 size: 15 residues. The CDR3 region is CASSLSRDYSYEQYF. The CDR3 region has the DNA TGTGCCAGCAGCTTATCCCGGGACTACTCCTACGAGCAGTACTTC.

The chain has TRBV15 and TRBJ1-4, with D tentatively TRBD1 (5 bases). The V end lost 8 bases, the J end lost 0 bases, and 13 bases lay between the germline ends. The CDR3 is 15 residues long. Germline-derived CDR1 and CDR2 are LNHNV and YYDKDF (reference sequence). CDR3 bases: TGTGCCACCTTGGGACCGTTGGCAACTAATGAAAAACTGTTTTTT. Translating it yields CATLGPLATNEKLFF.

The rearrangement joins TRBV7-9 to TRBJ1-4; D possibly corresponds to TRBD1 (6 bases). V shed 0 bases and J shed 3 bases, with 11 bases lying between them. Germline CDR1 reads SEHNR; CDR2 reads FQNEAQ (reference sequence). The CDR3 runs 16 residues. The CDR3: CASSLAGAQANEKLFF. CDR3 nucleotide sequence: TGTGCCAGCAGCTTAGCGGGGGCGCAGGCTAATGAAAAACTGTTTTTT.

This chain links TRBV5-6 with TRBJ2-2; possibly TRBD1 for D (5 bases). CDR3 length equals 14 residues. Germline CDR1 reads SGHDT; CDR2 reads YYEEEE. The V end lost 3 bases, the J end lost 6 bases, and 12 bases lay between the germline ends. CDR3 coding DNA: TGTGCCAGCAGCTGGGAAAGGGGCTCCGGGGAGCTGTTTTTT. It translates to CASSWERGSGELFF.

The chain couples TRBV30 to TRBJ1-2; tentative D call: TRBD1 (6 bases). Germline V lookup: CDR1 GTSNPN, CDR2 SVGIG (reference sequence). V dropped 0 bases and J dropped 0 bases, with 14 bases sitting between them. CDR3 size: 16 residues. The CDR3 nucleotides are TGTGCCTGGAGTGTATGGGGGGCAAAAGCTAACTATGGCTACACCTTC. It yields the protein CAWSVWGAKANYGYTF.

The rearrangement joins TRBV18 to TRBJ2-5; no definite D call. The V end was cut by 0 bases, the J end by 5 bases, with 4 bases between. The CDR3 has 12 residues. Germline V gene data show CDR1 as KGHSH and CDR2 as LQKENI. CDR3 residues: CASSPPAETQYF. CDR3 nucleotide sequence: TGTGCCAGCTCACCACCGGCGGAGACCCAGTACTTC.

The chain uses TRBV7-9 and TRBJ2-7; the D gene is possibly TRBD2 (6 bases). CDR1 and CDR2 (germline): SEHNR, FQNEAQ (reference sequence). CDR3 length: 14 amino acids. Trimming removed 3 bases from V and 6 bases from J, with 15 bases in between. The CDR3 loop reads CASSFTSGGSEQYF. The DNA for the CDR3 is TGTGCCAGCAGCTTTACCAGCGGAGGGAGCGAGCAGTACTTC.

This chain links TRBV5-1 with TRBJ2-5; D unresolved. The CDR3 runs 12 residues. CDR1 and CDR2 from the germline V gene are SGHRS and YFSETQ. Trimming removed 3 bases from V and 5 bases from J, with 8 bases in between. The CDR3: CASSSTWETQYF. CDR3 nucleotides: TGCGCCAGCAGCTCAACATGGGAGACCCAGTACTTC.

The V gene is TRBV30, the J gene TRBJ1-1; D is unclear. Germline values: CDR1 GTSNPN, CDR2 SVGIG (reference sequence). Trimming removed 0 bases at V and 5 bases at J, with 7 bases between. This CDR3 contains 12 residues. Here the CDR3 DNA reads TGTGCCTGGAGTGTAATAGGGACTGAAGCTTTCTTT. Translated, it gives CAWSVIGTEAFF.

This rearrangement joins TRBV14 to TRBJ2-3, with 11 bases that match TRBD2. J was trimmed by 3 bases and V by 3 bases; bases with no gene match: 2. The CDR3 totals 15 residues. The germline CDR1 and CDR2 sequences are SGHDN and FVKESK. CDR3 in amino acids: CASSHTSGRTDTQYF. In nucleotides, the CDR3 is TGTGCCAGCAGCCACACTAGCGGGAGAACAGATACGCAGTATTTT.

The CDR3 nucleotides read TGTGCCAGCAGCCCTAATACAGGGGGAGGTGAAAAACTGTTTTTT. This translates into CASSPNTGGGEKLFF. This rearrangement joins TRBV5-4 to TRBJ1-4; 8 positions agree with TRBD1. Germline CDR1 reads SGHNT; CDR2 reads YYREEE (reference sequence). This CDR3 spans 15 amino acids. Trimming removed 4 bases from V and 7 bases from J; junction bases left unmatched: 9. The full variable domain, in which reference TRBV5-4 and TRBJ1-4 provide the parts outside the CDR3, is ETGVTQSPTHLIKTRGQQVTLRCSSQSGHNTVSWYQQALGQGPQFIFQYYREEENGRGNFPPRFSGLQFPNYSSELNVNALELDDSALYLCASSPNTGGGEKLFFGSGTQLSVL.

This clone was counted only a few times. The rearrangement links TRBV30 to TRBJ1-5; D is undetermined. The CDR3 has 14 residues. Deletions cut 1 base from V and 3 bases from J, with 10 bases between. CDR1 is GTSNPN, CDR2 SVGIG, per germline (reference sequence). The CDR3 sequence: CAWSAGLDNQPQHF. The CDR3 bases are TGTGCCTGGAGTGCCGGACTCGACAATCAGCCCCAGCATTTT. Together with reference TRBV30 and TRBJ1-5, the CDR3 gives the full variable domain: SQTIHQWPATLVQPVGSPLSLECTVEGTSNPNLYWYRQAAGRGLQLLFYSVGIGQISSEVPQNLSASRPQDRQFILSSKKLLLSDSGFYLCAWSAGLDNQPQHFGDGTRLSIL.